Listed here are 8 T cell receptor beta chains from one sample, sequenced in a study of cytomegalovirus exposure and HLA in healthy donors. Both 60 Vbeta primers and 13 Jbeta primers went into the PCR. The assay was immunoSEQ multiplex PCR, and TCRdb's table has in-frame clones only and misses some. The sample yields 69,000 or so clones, about three quarters seen once. The sample comprised PBMCs. These receptors were collected from a man younger than 35 in good health and CMV-seronegative.

This chain links TRBV5-8 with TRBJ2-3, with D possibly being TRBD2 (6 bases). Trimming pared 3 bases from V and 0 bases from J, leaving 11 bases between. This CDR3 comprises 15 residues. Germline V gene data show CDR1 as SGHTS and CDR2 as YDEGEE. The CDR3 coding sequence is TGTGCCAGCAGCTGGAGGGGCCTGAGCACAGATACGCAGTATTTT. It encodes CASSWRGLSTDTQYF.

A single count supports this clone. For the CDR3, the DNA is TGTGCCAGCAGGGCTACAGGGTCCTATGGCTACACCTTC. Translated: CASRATGSYGYTF. The chain couples TRBV4-2 to TRBJ1-2; tentatively, D is TRBD1 (6 bases). The CDR3 extends over 13 amino acids. V dropped 6 bases and J dropped 4 bases, with 12 bases sitting between them. Germline values: CDR1 LGHNA, CDR2 YNFKEQ.

J is TRBJ2-5 and V is TRBV18; 10 bases are shared with TRBD1. Per germline, CDR1 KGHSH and CDR2 LQKENI. This CDR3 region has 14 residues. V shed 6 bases, J shed 4 bases, and the junction held 5 bases outside the gene matches. CDR3 protein: CASSWDRGSETQYF. CDR3 DNA sequence: TGTGCCAGCTCTTGGGACAGGGGTTCAGAGACCCAGTACTTC.

This sequence joins TRBV27 and TRBJ1-1, with TRBD1 as a possible D gene (5 bases). V was clipped by 5 bases and J by 0 bases, with 19 bases between them. This CDR3 comprises 17 residues. Germline V gene data show CDR1 as MNHEY and CDR2 as SMNVEV (reference sequence). This CDR3 reads CASSPAPAGLMNTEAFF. For the CDR3, the DNA is TGTGCCAGCAGTCCCGCTCCGGCAGGGCTCATGAACACTGAAGCTTTCTTT.

CDR3 DNA sequence: TGTGCCAGCAGTGAAGAGGGGATAGGGGGCAACTATGGCTACACCTTC. Residues: CASSEEGIGGNYGYTF. V gene TRBV6-1 combines with J gene TRBJ1-2, with 7 positions matching TRBD1. The CDR3 has 16 amino acids. CDR1 MNHNS and CDR2 SASEGT come from the germline V gene. V gave up 1 base and J gave up 2 bases; unmatched junction bases: 7.

This clone was counted only a few times. This chain links TRBV7-9 with TRBJ1-6, with 7 bases matching TRBD1. J lost 8 bases, V lost 2 bases, and 6 bases had no gene match. CDR3 length: 15 residues. Germline V gene lookup returns CDR1 SEHNR and CDR2 FQNEAQ (reference sequence). This chain's CDR3 is CASSLREGADSPLHF. The CDR3 bases are TGTGCCAGCAGCTTACGGGAGGGGGCTGATTCACCCCTCCACTTT.

The chain recombines TRBV19 with TRBJ1-5; D perhaps matches TRBD1 (5 bases). V gave up 5 bases and J gave up 0 bases, with 11 bases separating them. The germline V gene encodes CDR1 LNHDA and CDR2 SQIVND (reference sequence). CDR3 length: 15 amino acids. CDR3 in DNA: TGTGCCAGTAGTTCGTCCGGGGGTAGCAATCAGCCCCAGCATTTT. Protein: CASSSSGGSNQPQHF.

The chain couples TRBV30 to TRBJ1-5, with D unresolved. There are 16 residues in the CDR3. CDR1 and CDR2 (germline): GTSNPN, SVGIG (reference sequence). The V end was cut by 2 bases, the J end by 7 bases, with 21 bases between. The CDR3: CAWSPPEGAVRQPQHF. CDR3 nucleotide sequence: TGTGCCTGGAGTCCTCCGGAGGGAGCGGTTCGGCAGCCCCAGCATTTT. Complete variable domain (other parts from reference TRBV30 and TRBJ1-5): SQTIHQWPATLVQPVGSPLSLECTVEGTSNPNLYWYRQAAGRGLQLLFYSVGIGQISSEVPQNLSASRPQDRQFILSSKKLLLSDSGFYLCAWSPPEGAVRQPQHFGDGTRLSIL.